The present entry profiles one T cell receptor (beta chain) with its context. Its antigen is currently unknown. A read error is possible here, since a much larger clone lies one base away. The library labeled individual cDNA molecules by adding unique molecular identifiers to them. Each CDR3 protein gets one entry after TCRdb re-called the RACE reads with MiXCR. The sample carries about 31,000 distinct CDR3 sequences, nearly 7.5% recorded once. The CDR3 runs 13 residues. CDR1 and CDR2 from the germline V gene are SNHLY and FYNNEI. This sample was taken from a study of human T cells and chemical hapten exposure. Notes on the study in general: Among TCRs, those above 1 in 1000 frequency were unaffected by DPC sensitization.

Noted time point: healthy volunteer bleed at 2 weeks. Total RNA extraction was carried out from unfractionated whole blood. Sequencing used whole blood. This chain uses TRBV2 with TRBJ1-2; 7 bases line up with TRBD1. The TCR originated in a human donor in good health. Some clones in this sample may be carry-over from other donors' samples. Written as DNA, the CDR3 is TGTGCCAGCCGGACAGGAGACTCGCTTGGCGACACCTTC. It specifies CASRTGDSLGDTF.